Listed below are T cell receptor beta chains from one sample, sequenced in a study of T cell responses to AZD1222 COVID-19 vaccine. Profiling relied on immunoSEQ multiplex PCR, and the TCRdb table lists in-frame clones only, not all of them. This table holds 150,000 to 200,000 clones, more than 80% found once. Sequencing was performed on peripheral blood, taken on day 0 of AZD1222 vaccination. The receptor set was obtained from an adult in good health. The CDR3 runs from the conserved cysteine through the conserved F or W. The D gene is left open where the match is weak. Where a row states a size, it is once, few, many or the class of an expanded clone; other rows omit it.

d_gene: TRBD1; abundance: -; v_gene: TRBV4-1; j_gene: TRBJ2-1; CDR3aa: CASSHGQASYNEQFF; CDR3nt: TGCGCCAGCAGCCATGGACAGGCTTCCTACAATGAGCAGTTCTTC
d_gene: -; abundance: -; v_gene: TRBV19; j_gene: TRBJ1-1; CDR3aa: CASSILSAGQRKNTEAFF; CDR3nt: TGTGCCAGTAGTATTTTGTCGGCAGGGCAGAGGAAGAACACTGAAGCTTTCTTT
d_gene: -; abundance: -; v_gene: TRBV10-3; j_gene: TRBJ2-1; CDR3aa: CAISRSGTYVRDGQFF; CDR3nt: TGTGCCATCAGTCGGTCCGGGACCTACGTTCGGGACGGGCAGTTCTTC
d_gene: -; abundance: -; v_gene: TRBV14; j_gene: TRBJ2-7; CDR3aa: CASSQGTGLGYEQYF; CDR3nt: TGTGCCAGCAGCCAAGGTACGGGCCTAGGGTACGAGCAGTACTTC
d_gene: TRBD1; abundance: -; v_gene: TRBV6-1; j_gene: TRBJ1-2; CDR3aa: CASSEDRGRRGYTF; CDR3nt: TGTGCCAGCAGTGAGGACAGGGGGCGACGTGGCTACACCTTC
d_gene: -; abundance: once; v_gene: TRBV10-3; j_gene: TRBJ1-1; CDR3aa: CAISESLPTPSTEAFF; CDR3nt: TGTGCCATCAGTGAGTCCCTGCCGACTCCGTCAACTGAAGCTTTCTTT
d_gene: -; abundance: -; v_gene: TRBV20-1; j_gene: TRBJ2-7; CDR3aa: CSAWGAYEQYF; CDR3nt: TGCAGTGCTTGGGGGGCCTACGAGCAGTACTTC
d_gene: -; abundance: -; v_gene: TRBV19; j_gene: TRBJ1-2; CDR3aa: CASSLGVTYGYTF; CDR3nt: TGTGCCAGTAGTCTGGGAGTCACTTATGGCTACACCTTC
d_gene: -; abundance: -; v_gene: TRBV7-9; j_gene: TRBJ2-7; CDR3aa: CASSLPGNKGEQYF; CDR3nt: TGTGCCAGCAGCTTGCCCGGGAACAAGGGGGAGCAGTACTTC
d_gene: -; abundance: -; v_gene: TRBV19; j_gene: TRBJ1-5; CDR3aa: CASSGGADQPQHF; CDR3nt: TGTGCCAGTAGTGGGGGGGCGGATCAGCCCCAGCATTTT
d_gene: TRBD2; abundance: -; v_gene: TRBV5-4; j_gene: TRBJ2-1; CDR3aa: CASSEGLAGPQGFF; CDR3nt: TGTGCCAGCAGCGAGGGACTAGCGGGGCCGCAGGGGTTCTTC
d_gene: -; abundance: -; v_gene: TRBV7-9; j_gene: TRBJ2-1; CDR3aa: CASSLFGDNEQFF; CDR3nt: TGTGCCAGCAGCCTGTTCGGGGACAATGAGCAGTTCTTC
d_gene: TRBD2; abundance: -; v_gene: TRBV9; j_gene: TRBJ2-1; CDR3aa: CASSPRGSSYNEQFF; CDR3nt: TGTGCCAGCAGCCCCCGCGGGAGCTCCTACAATGAGCAGTTCTTC
d_gene: TRBD2; abundance: -; v_gene: TRBV5-1; j_gene: TRBJ2-3; CDR3aa: CASSSMALAAPGDTQYF; CDR3nt: TGCGCCAGCAGTTCCATGGCACTAGCGGCCCCTGGGGATACGCAGTATTTT
d_gene: TRBD1; abundance: -; v_gene: TRBV27; j_gene: TRBJ1-2; CDR3aa: CASPGEGARIANYGYTF; CDR3nt: TGTGCCAGCCCAGGTGAGGGGGCGCGGATAGCTAACTATGGCTACACCTTC
d_gene: TRBD1; abundance: -; v_gene: TRBV4-2; j_gene: TRBJ1-2; CDR3aa: CASSHALRDSGVYGYTF; CDR3nt: TGTGCCAGCAGCCACGCGCTACGGGACAGCGGAGTCTATGGCTACACCTTC
d_gene: TRBD2; abundance: -; v_gene: TRBV25-1; j_gene: TRBJ2-1; CDR3aa: CASSGGLAEHGAYNEQFF; CDR3nt: TGTGCCAGCAGTGGAGGACTAGCGGAGCATGGGGCCTACAATGAGCAGTTCTTC
d_gene: TRBD2; abundance: -; v_gene: TRBV3-1/TRBV3-2; j_gene: TRBJ2-5; CDR3aa: CASSSTLAGGETQYF; CDR3nt: TGTGCCAGCAGCTCGACGCTAGCGGGGGGAGAGACCCAGTACTTC
d_gene: -; abundance: once; v_gene: TRBV6-5; j_gene: TRBJ1-4; CDR3aa: CASSLGATNEKLFF; CDR3nt: TGTGCCAGCAGCTTGGGTGCAACTAATGAAAAACTGTTTTTT
d_gene: -; abundance: once; v_gene: TRBV6-5; j_gene: TRBJ2-2; CDR3aa: CASSPTLSSGELFF; CDR3nt: TGTGCCAGCAGTCCGACCCTTAGTTCCGGGGAGCTGTTTTTT
d_gene: -; abundance: -; v_gene: TRBV3-1/TRBV3-2; j_gene: TRBJ1-2; CDR3aa: CASSQAKGLGGYTF; CDR3nt: TGTGCCAGCAGCCAAGCCAAGGGGCTGGGTGGCTACACCTTC
d_gene: -; abundance: -; v_gene: TRBV5-4; j_gene: TRBJ1-1; CDR3aa: CASSLGDNTEAFF; CDR3nt: TGTGCCAGCAGCTTGGGCGATAACACTGAAGCTTTCTTT
d_gene: TRBD2; abundance: -; v_gene: TRBV11-2; j_gene: TRBJ2-7; CDR3aa: CASSLAAGYNPSSSYEQYF; CDR3nt: TGTGCCAGCAGCTTAGCAGCGGGGTACAATCCCTCCAGCTCCTACGAGCAGTACTTC